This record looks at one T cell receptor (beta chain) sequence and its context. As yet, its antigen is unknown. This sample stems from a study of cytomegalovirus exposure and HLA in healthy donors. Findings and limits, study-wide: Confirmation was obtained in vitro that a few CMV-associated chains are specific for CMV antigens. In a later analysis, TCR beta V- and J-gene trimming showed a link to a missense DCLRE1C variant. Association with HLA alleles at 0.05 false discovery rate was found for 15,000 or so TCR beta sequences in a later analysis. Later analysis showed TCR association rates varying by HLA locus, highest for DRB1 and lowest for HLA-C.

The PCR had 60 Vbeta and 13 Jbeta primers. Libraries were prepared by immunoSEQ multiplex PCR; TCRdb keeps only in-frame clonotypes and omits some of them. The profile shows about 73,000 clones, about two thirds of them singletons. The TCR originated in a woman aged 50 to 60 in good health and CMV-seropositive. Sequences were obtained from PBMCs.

The CDR3 region has the DNA TGTGCCAGCAGCTTAGAACAGGTGGATGAAAAACTGTTTTTT. It yields the protein CASSLEQVDEKLFF. The chain has TRBV7-7 and TRBJ1-4; possibly TRBD1 for D (5 bases). The ends were cut back, 1 base at V and 6 bases at J, with 9 bases in the middle. This CDR3 is built from 14 residues. Looked up from germline, CDR1 is SSHAT and CDR2 is FNYEAQ (reference sequence).